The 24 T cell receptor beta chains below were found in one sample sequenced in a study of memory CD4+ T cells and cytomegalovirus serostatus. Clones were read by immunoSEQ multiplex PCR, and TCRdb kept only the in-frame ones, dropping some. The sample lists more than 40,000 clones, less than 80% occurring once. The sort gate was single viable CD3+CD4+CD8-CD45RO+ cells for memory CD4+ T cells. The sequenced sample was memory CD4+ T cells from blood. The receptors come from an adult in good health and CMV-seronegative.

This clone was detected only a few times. In nucleotides, the CDR3 is TGTGCCAGCAGTTTGGGACAGGGTGTTCAGTACTTC. Protein: CASSLGQGVQYF. The V call is TRBV28, the J call TRBJ2-7, with 9 bases aligning to TRBD1. After removal of 3 bases from V and 10 bases from J, the junction contained 4 bases not matched to a gene. From germline, CDR1 is MDHEN and CDR2 SYDVKM. There are 12 residues in the CDR3. Full variable domain (outside the CDR3, taken from reference TRBV28 and TRBJ2-7): DVKVTQSSRYLVKRTGEKVFLECVQDMDHENMFWYRQDPGLGLRLIYFSYDVKMKEKGDIPEGYSVSREKKERFSLILESASTNQTSMYLCASSLGQGVQYFGPGTRLTVT.

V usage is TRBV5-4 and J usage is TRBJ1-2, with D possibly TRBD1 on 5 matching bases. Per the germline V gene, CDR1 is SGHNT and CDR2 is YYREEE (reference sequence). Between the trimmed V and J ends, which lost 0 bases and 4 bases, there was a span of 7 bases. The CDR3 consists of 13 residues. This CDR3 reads CASSLVTGYGYTF. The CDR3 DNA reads TGTGCCAGCAGCTTGGTTACAGGCTATGGCTACACCTTC.

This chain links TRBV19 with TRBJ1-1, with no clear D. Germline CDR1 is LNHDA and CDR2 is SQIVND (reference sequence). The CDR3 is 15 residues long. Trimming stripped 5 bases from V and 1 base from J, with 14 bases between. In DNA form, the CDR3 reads TGTGCCAGTAGTCCACCACGGGCAGGGAACACTGAAGCTTTCTTT. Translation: CASSPPRAGNTEAFF.

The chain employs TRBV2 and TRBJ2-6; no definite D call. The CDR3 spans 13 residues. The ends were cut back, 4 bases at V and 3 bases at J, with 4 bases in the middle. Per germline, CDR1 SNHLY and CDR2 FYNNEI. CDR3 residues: CASSVYGANVLTF. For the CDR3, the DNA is TGTGCCAGCAGTGTGTATGGGGCCAACGTCCTGACTTTC.

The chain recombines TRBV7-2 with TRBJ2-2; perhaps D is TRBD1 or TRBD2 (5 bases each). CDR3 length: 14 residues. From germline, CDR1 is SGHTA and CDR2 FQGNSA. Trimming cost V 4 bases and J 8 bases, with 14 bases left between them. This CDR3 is CASSWGPKEGELFF. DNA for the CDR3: TGTGCCAGCAGCTGGGGACCGAAAGAAGGGGAGCTGTTTTTT.

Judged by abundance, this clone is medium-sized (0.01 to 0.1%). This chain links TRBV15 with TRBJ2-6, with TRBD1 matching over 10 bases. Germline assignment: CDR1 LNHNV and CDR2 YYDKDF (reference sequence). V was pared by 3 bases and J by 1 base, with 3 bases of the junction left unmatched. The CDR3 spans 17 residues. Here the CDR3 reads CATSRDRGISGANVLTF. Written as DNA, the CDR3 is TGTGCCACCAGCAGGGACAGGGGGATATCTGGGGCCAACGTCCTGACTTTC.

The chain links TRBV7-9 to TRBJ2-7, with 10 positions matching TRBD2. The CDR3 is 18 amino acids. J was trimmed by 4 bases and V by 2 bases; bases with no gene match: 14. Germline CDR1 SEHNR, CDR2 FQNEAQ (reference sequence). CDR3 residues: CASSLRTLAGDGRYEQYF. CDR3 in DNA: TGTGCCAGCAGCTTAAGGACCCTAGCGGGAGATGGTAGGTACGAGCAGTACTTC.

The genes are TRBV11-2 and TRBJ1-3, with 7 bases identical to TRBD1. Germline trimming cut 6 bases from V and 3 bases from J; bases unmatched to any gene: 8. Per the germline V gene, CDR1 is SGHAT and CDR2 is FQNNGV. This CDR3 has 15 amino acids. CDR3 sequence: CASSRYRGSGNTIYF. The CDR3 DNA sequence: TGTGCCAGCAGTCGATACAGGGGCAGTGGAAACACCATATATTTT.

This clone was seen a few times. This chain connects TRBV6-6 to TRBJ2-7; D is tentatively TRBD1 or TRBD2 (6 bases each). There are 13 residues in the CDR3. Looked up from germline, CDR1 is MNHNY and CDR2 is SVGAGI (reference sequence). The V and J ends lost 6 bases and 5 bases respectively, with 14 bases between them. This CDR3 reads CASSQLGGHEQYF. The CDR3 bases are TGTGCCAGCAGCCAACTGGGGGGCCACGAGCAGTACTTC.

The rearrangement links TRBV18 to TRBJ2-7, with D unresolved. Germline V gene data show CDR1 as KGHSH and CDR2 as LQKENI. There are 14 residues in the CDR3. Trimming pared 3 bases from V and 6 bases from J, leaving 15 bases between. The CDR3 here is CASSPQTILGEQYF. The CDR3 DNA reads TGTGCCAGCTCACCTCAGACGATTCTGGGCGAGCAGTACTTC.

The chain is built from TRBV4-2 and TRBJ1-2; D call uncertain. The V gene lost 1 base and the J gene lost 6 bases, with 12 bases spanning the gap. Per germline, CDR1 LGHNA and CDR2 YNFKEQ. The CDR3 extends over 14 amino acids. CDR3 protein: CASSQALLANGYTF. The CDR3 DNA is TGTGCCAGCAGCCAAGCACTTTTGGCTAATGGCTACACCTTC.

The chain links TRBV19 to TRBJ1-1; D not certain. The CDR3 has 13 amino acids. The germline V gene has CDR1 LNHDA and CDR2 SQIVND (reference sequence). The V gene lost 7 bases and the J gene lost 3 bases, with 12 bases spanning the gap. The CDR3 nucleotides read TGTGCCAGTAACTATGGACGGGACACTGAAGCTTTCTTT. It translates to CASNYGRDTEAFF. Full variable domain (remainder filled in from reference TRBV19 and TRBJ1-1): DGGITQSPKYLFRKEGQNVTLSCEQNLNHDAMYWYRQDPGQGLRLIYYSQIVNDFQKGDIAEGYSVSREKKESFPLTVTSAQKNPTAFYLCASNYGRDTEAFFGQGTRLTVV.

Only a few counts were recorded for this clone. CDR3 sequence (DNA): TGTGCCAGCAATGGGGGCGACAGGGAACCTGAAAAACTGTTTTTT. This gives the protein CASNGGDREPEKLFF. V and J are TRBV2 and TRBJ1-4, with 7 bases matching TRBD1. Germline CDR1 reads SNHLY; CDR2 reads FYNNEI. The CDR3 loop spans 15 amino acids. Germline trimming cut 7 bases from V and 7 bases from J; bases unmatched to any gene: 12.

As DNA, the CDR3 is TGTGCCAGCAGGTTCGGAGGAGGGGATTACTACAATGAGCAGTTCTTC. It yields the protein CASRFGGGDYYNEQFF. The chain has TRBV28 and TRBJ2-1, with a possible D match to TRBD2 (6 bases). The CDR3 spans 16 residues. V gave up 6 bases and J gave up 3 bases, with 18 bases separating them. Germline CDR1 is MDHEN and CDR2 is SYDVKM.

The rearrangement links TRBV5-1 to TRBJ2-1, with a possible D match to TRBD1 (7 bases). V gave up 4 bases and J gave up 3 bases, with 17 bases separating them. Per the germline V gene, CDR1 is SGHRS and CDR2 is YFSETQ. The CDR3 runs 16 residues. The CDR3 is CASSQGGRQGYNEQFF. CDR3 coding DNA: TGCGCCAGCAGCCAAGGGGGGCGACAGGGCTACAATGAGCAGTTCTTC.

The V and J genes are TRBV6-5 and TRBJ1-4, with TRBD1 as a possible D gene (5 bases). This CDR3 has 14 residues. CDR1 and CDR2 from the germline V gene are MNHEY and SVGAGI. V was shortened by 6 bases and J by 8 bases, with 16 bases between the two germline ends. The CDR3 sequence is CASRQLGGGEKLFF. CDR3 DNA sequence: TGTGCCAGCAGGCAGCTGGGGGGAGGCGAAAAACTGTTTTTT.

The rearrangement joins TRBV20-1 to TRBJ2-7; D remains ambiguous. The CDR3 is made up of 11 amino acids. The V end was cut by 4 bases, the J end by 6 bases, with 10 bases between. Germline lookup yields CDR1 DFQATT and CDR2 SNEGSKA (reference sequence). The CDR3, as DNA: TGCAGTGCTATGGGTGGCTCCGAGCAGTACTTC. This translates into CSAMGGSEQYF.

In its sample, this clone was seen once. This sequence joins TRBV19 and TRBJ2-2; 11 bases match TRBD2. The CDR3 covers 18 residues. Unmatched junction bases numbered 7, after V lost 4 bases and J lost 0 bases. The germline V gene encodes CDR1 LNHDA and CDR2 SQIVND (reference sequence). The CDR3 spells CASSTVNSGRANTGELFF. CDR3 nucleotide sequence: TGTGCCAGTAGTACGGTGAATAGCGGGAGGGCGAACACCGGGGAGCTGTTTTTT.

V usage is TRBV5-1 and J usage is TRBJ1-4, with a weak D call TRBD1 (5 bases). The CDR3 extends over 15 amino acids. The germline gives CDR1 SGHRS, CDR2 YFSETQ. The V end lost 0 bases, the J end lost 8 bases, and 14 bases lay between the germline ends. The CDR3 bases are TGCGCCAGCAGCTTGGGCGGGGGTGAGGACGAAAAACTGTTTTTT. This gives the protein CASSLGGGEDEKLFF.

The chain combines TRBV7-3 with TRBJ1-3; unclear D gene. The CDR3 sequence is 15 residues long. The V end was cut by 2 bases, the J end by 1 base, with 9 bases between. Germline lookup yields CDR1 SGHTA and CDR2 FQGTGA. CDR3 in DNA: TGTGCCAGCAGCTTAGGGCGGGGATCTGGAAACACCATATATTTT. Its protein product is CASSLGRGSGNTIYF.

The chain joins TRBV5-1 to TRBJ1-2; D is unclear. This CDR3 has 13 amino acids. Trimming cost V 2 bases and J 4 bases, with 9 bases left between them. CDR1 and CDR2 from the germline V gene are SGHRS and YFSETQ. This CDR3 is CASSLSDTYGYTF. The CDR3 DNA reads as TGCGCCAGCAGCTTATCAGACACCTATGGCTACACCTTC.

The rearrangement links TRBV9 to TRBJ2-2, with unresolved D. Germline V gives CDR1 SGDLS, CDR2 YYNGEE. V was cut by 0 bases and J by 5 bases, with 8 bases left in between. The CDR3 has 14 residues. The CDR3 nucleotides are TGTGCCAGCAGCGTAGTTGAGGTAACCGGGGAGCTGTTTTTT. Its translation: CASSVVEVTGELFF.

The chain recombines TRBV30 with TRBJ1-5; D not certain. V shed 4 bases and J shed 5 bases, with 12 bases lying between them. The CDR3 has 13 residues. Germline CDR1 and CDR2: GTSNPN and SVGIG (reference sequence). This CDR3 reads CAWNLGRDQPQHF. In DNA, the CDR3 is TGTGCCTGGAATCTGGGTAGGGATCAGCCCCAGCATTTT.

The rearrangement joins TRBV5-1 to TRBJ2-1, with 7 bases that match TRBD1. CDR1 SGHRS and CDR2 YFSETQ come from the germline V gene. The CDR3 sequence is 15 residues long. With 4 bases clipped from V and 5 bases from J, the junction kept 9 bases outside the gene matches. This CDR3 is CASSAFRDSNNEQFF. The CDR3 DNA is TGCGCCAGCAGCGCGTTCCGGGACAGTAACAATGAGCAGTTCTTC.